The rows below give T cell receptor beta chains drawn from one sample of a study of T cell responses to AZD1222 COVID-19 vaccine. Only in-frame clones appear in the TCRdb table, and some are missing; sequencing was by immunoSEQ multiplex PCR. This table holds about 120,000 clones, around 90% found once. Source: peripheral blood, taken 28 days after the second AZD1222 dose. The receptors derive from an adult who received the AZD1222 COVID-19 vaccine. Both conserved end residues are part of each CDR3. The D gene is left open where the match is weak. Clone size is given for some rows only: seen once, a few or many times, or a class if the clone is expanded.

abundance	v_gene	d_gene	j_gene	CDR3nt	CDR3aa
medium-sized	TRBV12-3/TRBV12-4	.	TRBJ1-6	TGTGCCAGCAGTACCCACCATAGTTCACCCCTCCACTTT	CASSTHHSSPLHF
.	TRBV24-1	.	TRBJ1-5	TGTGCCACCAGTGTTTGGGGGAATCAGCCCCAGCATTTT	CATSVWGNQPQHF
.	TRBV7-2	TRBD2	TRBJ2-3	TGTGCCAGCAGCTTAGTAGCGGGGAGCACAGATACGCAGTATTTT	CASSLVAGSTDTQYF
.	TRBV28	.	TRBJ1-5	TGTGCCAGCAGTTTAGTTGGCAGGGTTAATCAGCCCCAGCATTTT	CASSLVGRVNQPQHF
few	TRBV19	.	TRBJ2-3	TGTGCCAGTAGTACGGGGGACACACTCACAGATACGCAGTATTTT	CASSTGDTLTDTQYF
.	TRBV2	TRBD1	TRBJ1-4	TGTGCCAGCCTGGGACAGGGAAGATTTGGCGCAACTAATGAAAAACTGTTTTTT	CASLGQGRFGATNEKLFF
.	TRBV7-6	.	TRBJ2-7	TGTGCCAGCAGCTTAGCTGGGAGTCGGACCTACGAGCAGTACTTC	CASSLAGSRTYEQYF
.	TRBV6-5	.	TRBJ1-2	TGTGCCAGCAGTCGGACGCAAGACTATGGCTACACCTTC	CASSRTQDYGYTF
.	TRBV6-5	.	TRBJ2-2	TGTGCCAGCAGGAAACAGGGTTCCACCGGGGAGCTGTTTTTT	CASRKQGSTGELFF
.	TRBV11-3	TRBD1	TRBJ1-1	TGTGCCAGCAGCTTATCAGGGGGAAACACTGAAGCTTTCTTT	CASSLSGGNTEAFF
.	TRBV7-2	.	TRBJ2-7	TGTGCCAGCAGCCCGCCGCCGCCTGGGAACTACGAGCAGTACTTC	CASSPPPPGNYEQYF
once	TRBV29-1	.	TRBJ1-2	TGCAGCGCCAGAAGGGGCCCAGGGGTCGGCAGCTTC	CSARRGPGVGSF
.	TRBV11-3	.	TRBJ1-1	TGTGCCAGCTCGGGGAGGAACACTGAAGCTTTCTTT	CASSGRNTEAFF
.	TRBV19	.	TRBJ2-2	TGTGCCAGTAAACTTGGTTTAGGGCCGGGCACCGGGGAGCTGTTTTTT	CASKLGLGPGTGELFF
.	TRBV6-6	TRBD2	TRBJ2-3	TGTGCCAGCAGTTTAGCGGGGGCCCAAGGAGAAGATACGCAGTATTTT	CASSLAGAQGEDTQYF
.	TRBV25-1	.	TRBJ1-2	TGTGCCAGCACCCAGGGTTATGGCTACACCTTC	CASTQGYGYTF
once	TRBV11-3	.	TRBJ1-1	TGTGCCAGCAGCTTATCACCAAACACTGAAGCTTTCTTT	CASSLSPNTEAFF
once	TRBV6-5	.	TRBJ1-6	TGTGCCAGCAGTTACCGGGGGCTGTCCTATAATTCACCCCTCCACTTT	CASSYRGLSYNSPLHF
.	TRBV3-1/TRBV3-2	.	TRBJ2-6	TGTGCCAGCAGCCAATTACCAAGGTCCTCTGGGGCCAACGTCCTGACTTTC	CASSQLPRSSGANVLTF
.	TRBV9	.	TRBJ1-3	TGTGCCAGCAGTGAGGGGGCTGGAAACACCATATATTTT	CASSEGAGNTIYF
.	TRBV5-4	TRBD1	TRBJ2-2	TGTGCCAGCAGCTCTGAATACAGGGGCCAGGAGGTCTCAAAGCGCGGGGAGCTGTTTTTT	CASSSEYRGQEVSKRGELFF
few	TRBV7-8	TRBD1	TRBJ1-5	TGTGCCAGCAGCACCCGACAGGGGGCAAGTCAGCCCCAGCATTTT	CASSTRQGASQPQHF
.	TRBV6-2/TRBV6-3	.	TRBJ1-1	TGTGCCAGCAGTTACTCGGGTAGGGTTTATGCTTTCTTT	CASSYSGRVYAFF
.	TRBV7-5	.	TRBJ2-7	TGTCCAAGTGCCCCGGGACGGACCGACTACGAGCAGTACTTC	CPSAPGRTDYEQYF
.	TRBV3-1/TRBV3-2	.	TRBJ1-5	TGTGCCAGCAGCCAGGGCGGTAGCAATCAGCCCCAGCATTTT	CASSQGGSNQPQHF
.	TRBV6-5	.	TRBJ2-7	TGTGCCAGCAGTTACTCGCAGAGCTCCTACGAGCAGTACTTC	CASSYSQSSYEQYF
.	TRBV10-3	.	TRBJ2-5	TGTGCCATCAGTCCAGACAGAAACCAAGAGACCCAGTACTTC	CAISPDRNQETQYF
.	TRBV29-1	TRBD1	TRBJ1-1	TGCAGCGTATCGACAGGGGGAAACACTGAAGCTTTCTTT	CSVSTGGNTEAFF
.	TRBV30	.	TRBJ1-2	TGTGCCTGGAACAGTCTCTATGGCTACACCTTC	CAWNSLYGYTF
.	TRBV7-2	.	TRBJ1-2	TGTGCCAGCAGCCCAGTTCTGGCCTATGGCTACACCTTC	CASSPVLAYGYTF
.	TRBV2	.	TRBJ1-2	TGTGCCAGCAGACGCGTCCACCAGGCTAACTATGGCTACACCTTC	CASRRVHQANYGYTF
.	TRBV3-1/TRBV3-2	.	TRBJ2-5	TGTGCCAGCAGCCAAGGGGAGCCCCGGACCCAGTACTTC	CASSQGEPRTQYF
.	TRBV18	TRBD1	TRBJ1-2	TGTGCCAGCTCACTTCAGGGGGCCGGTACTTTGTACACCTTC	CASSLQGAGTLYTF
.	TRBV19	.	TRBJ1-2	TGTGCCAGTAGTAGCCGGGAGGGGCCGGCGGGCTTCTATGGCTACACCTTC	CASSSREGPAGFYGYTF
.	TRBV12-3/TRBV12-4	.	TRBJ1-5	TGTGCCTCGGCGGAGTTCAGTCAGCCCCAGCATTTT	CASAEFSQPQHF
.	TRBV13	TRBD2	TRBJ2-5	TGTGCCAGCAGCTCAGGACTAGCTAGTGAGACCCAGTACTTC	CASSSGLASETQYF
.	TRBV6-6	TRBD1	TRBJ1-2	TGTGCCAGCAGTTATCCCCAGGGGGTTGAGGGCTACACCTTC	CASSYPQGVEGYTF
.	TRBV16	TRBD2	TRBJ2-1	TGTGCCAGCAGCCAATCTGGAGCGGGGAGCTCCTACAATGAGCAGTTCTTC	CASSQSGAGSSYNEQFF
.	TRBV5-1	.	TRBJ1-1	TGCGCCAGCAGCTTGGGACAGATCAACACTGAAGCTTTCTTT	CASSLGQINTEAFF
.	TRBV6-2/TRBV6-3	.	TRBJ1-2	TGTGCCAGCAGCCAGGACACTTGGGGCTACACCTTC	CASSQDTWGYTF
.	TRBV5-1	TRBD1	TRBJ1-2	TGCGCCAGCAGCCGAATTGGGACAGGGGATGGCTACACCTTC	CASSRIGTGDGYTF
.	TRBV29-1	.	TRBJ1-6	TGCAGCGTTGGGGGGACTATTGGTTCACCCCTCCACTTT	CSVGGTIGSPLHF
.	TRBV18	TRBD1	TRBJ2-7	TGTGCCAGCTCACCGTGGACAGGGGGAAACGAGCAGTACTTC	CASSPWTGGNEQYF
few	TRBV27	TRBD1	TRBJ2-7	TGTGCCAGCGGTCGGACAGGGCCCTACGAGCAGTACTTC	CASGRTGPYEQYF
.	TRBV27	.	TRBJ1-2	TGTGCCAGCAGTTTATATCGGCGGGGGGGCACTCATGGCTACACCTTC	CASSLYRRGGTHGYTF
once	TRBV28	TRBD1	TRBJ2-7	TGTGCCAGCAGCACAGGGGGGCCCTACGAGCAGTACTTC	CASSTGGPYEQYF
.	TRBV6-5	.	TRBJ1-5	TGTGCCAGCAGTACCTCGGAGGGTTTTCCCCAGCATTTT	CASSTSEGFPQHF
.	TRBV28	.	TRBJ1-2	TGTGCCAGCAGTTTTGGGGACCGGGGCTATGGCTACACCTTC	CASSFGDRGYGYTF
.	TRBV7-2	.	TRBJ1-5	TGTGCCAGCAGCTTAGTGGCGAGTCAGCCCCAGCATTTT	CASSLVASQPQHF
once	TRBV28	.	TRBJ1-5	TGTGCCAGCACCTTCGGACTAAGCAATCAGCCCCAGCATTTT	CASTFGLSNQPQHF
.	TRBV7-2	.	TRBJ2-3	TGTGCCAGCAGCTTACAGAGCCACAGCACAGATACGCAGTATTTT	CASSLQSHSTDTQYF
.	TRBV5-1	TRBD2	TRBJ2-7	TGCGCCAGCAGCGACCCGTCTAGCGGGGGGCGGTTGCAGTACTTC	CASSDPSSGGRLQYF
.	TRBV11-1	.	TRBJ2-4	TGTGCCAGCAGCCCGCCAGCGGCGGACATTCAGTACTTC	CASSPPAADIQYF
.	TRBV6-4	.	TRBJ1-6	TGTGCCAGCAGTGAGACAGCGGGCTCCTATAATTCACCCCTCCACTTT	CASSETAGSYNSPLHF
.	TRBV7-6	TRBD1	TRBJ2-7	TGTGCCAGCAGCTTCCGGGATGGACAGGGTTACGAGCAGTACTTC	CASSFRDGQGYEQYF
.	TRBV7-9	.	TRBJ2-7	TGTGCCAGCAGCCTAGGGATTTCCTACGAGCAGTACTTC	CASSLGISYEQYF
.	TRBV14	TRBD1	TRBJ1-4	TGTGCCAGCAGCCAAGATATCCCCGGGACAGGGAACGAAAAACTGTTTTTT	CASSQDIPGTGNEKLFF